This T cell receptor beta chain was sequenced for a study of T cell changes during pregnancy in multiple sclerosis. Profiled with immunoSEQ multiplex PCR; TCRdb holds only in-frame clones, not every one. The table includes 20,000 to 25,000 clones, 91% detected once. The sample holds one count of this clone. V lost 3 bases, J lost 4 bases, and 4 bases lay in between. Germline CDR1 and CDR2: SGHVS and FNYEAQ. The CDR3 loop spans 12 amino acids. This TCR was recovered from a female donor in good health, enrolled as a control in a pregnancy study. The chain joins TRBV7-6 to TRBJ1-5, with D unclear. The sample was CD4+ T cells from peripheral blood mononuclear cells, taken after pregnancy. CDR3 nucleotides: TGTGCCAGCAGCTTCCCGAATCAGCCCCAGCATTTT. It encodes CASSFPNQPQHF.